This entry lists 18 T cell receptor beta chains sequenced from one sample in a study of OX40 agonist ivuxolimab in advanced cancers. The assay was immunoSEQ multiplex PCR, and TCRdb's table has in-frame clones only and misses some. The sample consists of over 85,000 clones, about 90% of them appearing once. The source was CD4+ or CD8+ T cells sorted from blood, collected in a trial of the OX40 agonist ivuxolimab. These receptors were taken from an adult with an advanced solid tumor such as melanoma, head and neck, liver or kidney cancer.

The chain links TRBV18 to TRBJ2-1; D gene uncertain. The length of the CDR3 is 16 residues. Deletions cut 1 base from V and 0 bases from J, with 10 bases between. Germline-derived CDR1 and CDR2 are KGHSH and LQKENI. The DNA of the CDR3 is TGTGCCAGCTCACCACAGGCCTCTACCTCCTACAATGAGCAGTTCTTC. It codes for CASSPQASTSYNEQFF.

The J gene is TRBJ2-2, the V gene TRBV5-4; 7 nucleotides line up with TRBD1. CDR1 is SGHNT, CDR2 YYREEE, per germline (reference sequence). CDR3 length equals 16 residues. Germline trimming cut 3 bases from V and 3 bases from J; bases unmatched to any gene: 8. Here the CDR3 DNA reads TGTGCCAGCAGCTCGGCGGTTCAGGGGGACACCGGGGAGCTGTTTTTT. This sequence encodes CASSSAVQGDTGELFF.

The chain links TRBV5-1 to TRBJ2-3; TRBD1 matches 8 bases. Per germline, CDR1 SGHRS and CDR2 YFSETQ. The CDR3 extends over 17 amino acids. V was pared by 6 bases and J by 3 bases, with 15 bases of the junction left unmatched. The CDR3 DNA follows: TGCGCCAGCACCTTTGGGAGTCAGGGGGCGGTGACAGATACGCAGTATTTT. Its protein is CASTFGSQGAVTDTQYF.

The chain couples TRBV19 to TRBJ2-7, with D possibly TRBD1 on 6 matching bases. The CDR3 runs to 16 residues. Germline lookup yields CDR1 LNHDA and CDR2 SQIVND (reference sequence). V was trimmed by 4 bases and J by 0 bases, leaving 16 bases between them. The CDR3 protein is CASSNPGQGASYEQYF. DNA of the CDR3: TGTGCCAGTAGTAATCCGGGACAAGGAGCCTCCTACGAGCAGTACTTC.

The rearrangement joins TRBV18 to TRBJ2-5, with D perhaps assigned TRBD1 or TRBD2 (7 bases each). CDR3 size: 15 residues. In germline, CDR1 is KGHSH, CDR2 LQKENI. Trimming cost V 6 bases and J 2 bases, with 16 bases left between them. The CDR3 DNA follows: TGTGCCAGCTCGCCTGGGGAGGGACAGCAAGAGACCCAGTACTTC. It translates to CASSPGEGQQETQYF.

With respect to this clone: The junction departs from germline at one end; a sequencing error may be responsible. The J gene is TRBJ2-1, the V gene TRBV12-5; 10 bases are shared with TRBD1. This CDR3 comprises 15 residues. CDR1 and CDR2 (germline): LGHNT, FRNRAP. CDR3 region: CASGLGQGNYNEQFF. The CDR3 coding sequence is TGTGCTAGTGGATTGGGACAGGGGAATTACAATGAGCAGTTCTTC.

This sequence joins TRBV7-9 and TRBJ2-7, with 9 nucleotides matching TRBD2. The V gene end was trimmed by 3 bases and the J gene end by 2 bases; junction bases not matched to a gene: 8. Germline-derived CDR1 and CDR2 are SEHNR and FQNEAQ (reference sequence). There are 16 residues in the CDR3. CDR3 in DNA: TGTGCCAGCAGCTTGGGATTAAGCGGGAGGACCTACGAGCAGTACTTC. This sequence encodes CASSLGLSGRTYEQYF.

The chain couples TRBV7-2 to TRBJ1-2; 8 nucleotides line up with TRBD1. The CDR3 is 15 amino acids. With V trimmed by 5 bases and J by 3 bases, 8 bases remained unmatched. Germline CDR1 is SGHTA and CDR2 is FQGNSA. CDR3 protein: CASSVDRGGYYGYTF. CDR3 coding DNA: TGTGCCAGCAGCGTAGACAGGGGCGGTTACTATGGCTACACCTTC.

Of note for this clone: One end of the junction does not line up with germline, which may come from a read error. At the DNA level, this CDR3 is encoded by other sequences in the same sample as well. The V and J genes are TRBV15 and TRBJ2-7; D is possibly TRBD2 (6 bases). The germline V gene encodes CDR1 LNHNV and CDR2 YYDKDF (reference sequence). The CDR3 loop spans 15 amino acids. The CDR3 here is CATSRVGGMASEQYF. DNA of the CDR3: TGTGCTACCAGCAGAGTGGGCGGGATGGCGTCCGAGCAGTACTTC.

The chain employs TRBV7-2 and TRBJ2-7, with 8 bases identical to TRBD2. Germline CDR1 SGHTA, CDR2 FQGNSA. Losses at the gene ends were 2 bases for V and 2 bases for J; bases not matched to a gene: 8. This CDR3 has 16 amino acids. CDR3 region: CASSLISGNQPYEQYF. CDR3 sequence (DNA): TGTGCCAGCAGCTTAATTAGCGGGAATCAACCCTACGAGCAGTACTTC.

The chain employs TRBV2 and TRBJ2-3; D is unclear. The CDR3 sequence is 14 residues long. The germline V gene encodes CDR1 SNHLY and CDR2 FYNNEI. V lost 8 bases to trimming and J lost 0 bases, with 12 bases between them. The CDR3 protein is CASLETRSTDTQYF. The CDR3 nucleotides read TGTGCCAGCTTGGAGACCCGAAGCACAGATACGCAGTATTTT. Full variable domain (outside the CDR3, taken from reference TRBV2 and TRBJ2-3): EPEVTQTPSHQVTQMGQEVILRCVPISNHLYFYWYRQILGQKVEFLVSFYNNEISEKSEIFDDQFSVERPDGSNFTLKIRSTKLEDSAMYFCASLETRSTDTQYFGPGTRLTVL.

This rearrangement joins TRBV2 to TRBJ1-3; no clear D gene. The CDR3 spans 14 residues. Per the germline V gene, CDR1 is SNHLY and CDR2 is FYNNEI. The V end lost 5 bases, the J end lost 4 bases, and 12 bases lay between the germline ends. This CDR3 reads CASSSVRSGNTIYF. The CDR3 DNA reads TGTGCCAGCAGTTCCGTTCGATCGGGAAACACCATATATTTT.

This clone was detected only once. The chain is built from TRBV30 and TRBJ2-1, with TRBD2 matching 13 bases. This CDR3 spans 15 amino acids. From germline, CDR1 is GTSNPN and CDR2 SVGIG (reference sequence). Trimming removed 0 bases from V and 8 bases from J; junction bases left unmatched: 4. The CDR3 sequence: CAWSVLAGGLDEQFF. The CDR3 nucleotides are TGTGCCTGGAGTGTACTAGCGGGAGGGTTGGATGAGCAGTTCTTC.

This clone was counted a single time. The CDR3 region is CASSPRASSYNEQFF. Written as DNA, the CDR3 is TGTGCCAGCAGTCCCAGGGCGAGCTCCTACAATGAGCAGTTCTTC. The chain joins TRBV6-5 to TRBJ2-1, with TRBD1 as a possible D gene (5 bases). The germline V gene encodes CDR1 MNHEY and CDR2 SVGAGI. The CDR3 has 15 amino acids. Trimming left V 5 bases short and J 0 bases short, with 11 bases between.

This chain joins TRBV10-3 and TRBJ2-1; D is ambiguous. Between the trimmed V and J ends, which lost 8 bases and 2 bases, there was a span of 19 bases. Per germline, CDR1 ENHRY and CDR2 SYGVKD. The CDR3 extends over 16 amino acids. The CDR3 spells CAISVSSGSPYNEQFF. The CDR3 nucleotides are TGTGCCATCTCCGTCTCCTCCGGAAGTCCCTACAATGAGCAGTTCTTC.

About this clone itself: At one end, the junction sequence differs from germline, possibly due to a read error. This sequence joins TRBV18 and TRBJ1-1; D gene uncertain. Per germline, CDR1 KGHSH and CDR2 LQKENI. The CDR3 is 14 amino acids. CDR3 residues: CVSSPRGMDTEAFF. Here the CDR3 DNA reads TGTGTCAGCTCACCAAGAGGGATGGACACTGAAGCTTTCTTT.

This rearrangement joins TRBV29-1 to TRBJ2-1, with 11 bases lining up with TRBD2. Trimming took 2 bases from V and 9 from J; bases not matched to a gene: 9. This CDR3 contains 15 residues. CDR1 SQVTM and CDR2 ANQGSEA come from the germline V gene. Here the CDR3 reads CSVEPLAGGPGEQFF. The CDR3 DNA reads TGCAGCGTTGAACCGTTAGCGGGAGGGCCAGGTGAGCAGTTCTTC.

This clone has more than one count but fewer than ten. This chain uses TRBV7-2 with TRBJ2-6, with 9 bases fitting TRBD2. Unmatched junction bases numbered 2, after V lost 3 bases and J lost 2 bases. Per germline, CDR1 SGHTA and CDR2 FQGNSA. The CDR3 runs 16 residues. The CDR3 reads CASSFIAGAGANVLTF. Here the CDR3 DNA reads TGTGCCAGCAGCTTCATAGCGGGAGCTGGGGCCAACGTCCTGACTTTC.